This is a list of T cell receptor beta chains from one sample in a study of cytomegalovirus exposure and HLA in healthy donors. Produced via immunoSEQ multiplex PCR; TCRdb's table is partial and in-frame only. The sample lists around 150,000 clones, 80% occurring once. Sample: PBMCs. The receptors here all came from a man in his forties in good health and CMV-seropositive. CDR3s include the opening cysteine and the closing phenylalanine or tryptophan. The D gene is left open where the match is weak. Rows may omit the clone size; those that give it use once, few, many or a size class.

d_call: TRBD1
clone_size: -
j_call: TRBJ2-2
v_call: TRBV5-1
cdr3_nt: TGCGCCAGCAGCTTGGACCAGGGGGCAAACACCGGGGAGCTGTTTTTT
cdr3_aa: CASSLDQGANTGELFF

d_call: -
clone_size: -
j_call: TRBJ2-6
v_call: TRBV4-2
cdr3_nt: TGTGCCAGCAGCCAAGGACATGCTGGGGCCAACGTCCTGACTTTC
cdr3_aa: CASSQGHAGANVLTF

d_call: -
clone_size: -
j_call: TRBJ1-1
v_call: TRBV28
cdr3_nt: TGTGCCAGCAGATCTCCCGGACAATACACTGAAGCTTTCTTT
cdr3_aa: CASRSPGQYTEAFF

d_call: TRBD1
clone_size: -
j_call: TRBJ2-4
v_call: TRBV5-1
cdr3_nt: TGCGCCAGCAGCGTGGGACAGGGCTCGGCCAAAAACATTCAGTACTTC
cdr3_aa: CASSVGQGSAKNIQYF

d_call: TRBD1
clone_size: -
j_call: TRBJ1-3
v_call: TRBV18
cdr3_nt: TGTGCCAGCTCACCAGGGAGAGGGACAGCCTCTGGAAACACCATATATTTT
cdr3_aa: CASSPGRGTASGNTIYF

d_call: -
clone_size: -
j_call: TRBJ2-1
v_call: TRBV5-6
cdr3_nt: TGTGCCAGCAGCATACGAACGTGGCGGAACAATGAGCAGTTCTTC
cdr3_aa: CASSIRTWRNNEQFF

d_call: TRBD1
clone_size: -
j_call: TRBJ2-2
v_call: TRBV18
cdr3_nt: TGTGCCAGCTCACCCTTGGGACAGGAGAACACCGGGGAGCTGTTTTTT
cdr3_aa: CASSPLGQENTGELFF

d_call: -
clone_size: -
j_call: TRBJ2-1
v_call: TRBV30
cdr3_nt: TGTGCCTGGAGTAATGACATAAAGCAGTTCTTC
cdr3_aa: CAWSNDIKQFF

d_call: TRBD1
clone_size: -
j_call: TRBJ1-5
v_call: TRBV12-5
cdr3_nt: TGTGCTAGGGGACCGGGACAGACCCTCAATCAGCCCCAGCATTTT
cdr3_aa: CARGPGQTLNQPQHF

d_call: TRBD1
clone_size: -
j_call: TRBJ1-4
v_call: TRBV11-2
cdr3_nt: TGTGCCAGCAGCTTAGGGACAGGAGGGTTTGATGAAAAACTGTTTTTT
cdr3_aa: CASSLGTGGFDEKLFF

d_call: -
clone_size: few
j_call: TRBJ1-1
v_call: TRBV2
cdr3_nt: TGTGCCAGCAGAGGTAGTGAGGGGGGGGCAGGCGAAGCTTTCTTT
cdr3_aa: CASRGSEGGAGEAFF

d_call: TRBD1
clone_size: -
j_call: TRBJ1-5
v_call: TRBV2
cdr3_nt: TGTGCCAGCAGTTGGACAGGGAGCGGGGTCTATCAGCCCCAGCATTTT
cdr3_aa: CASSWTGSGVYQPQHF

d_call: -
clone_size: -
j_call: TRBJ2-7
v_call: TRBV28
cdr3_nt: TGTGCCAGCGGGGACTTCCCCAGGGAGCAGTACTTC
cdr3_aa: CASGDFPREQYF

d_call: TRBD1
clone_size: -
j_call: TRBJ1-1
v_call: TRBV19
cdr3_nt: TGTGCCAGTAGTATGGGACAGAGTGAAGCTTTCTTT
cdr3_aa: CASSMGQSEAFF

d_call: TRBD2
clone_size: -
j_call: TRBJ2-7
v_call: TRBV6-6
cdr3_nt: TGTGCCAGCAGTTACCAGGGACTACAGTACTTC
cdr3_aa: CASSYQGLQYF

d_call: -
clone_size: -
j_call: TRBJ1-1
v_call: TRBV29-1
cdr3_nt: TGCAGCGTGGGACATAGGAACACTGAAGCTTTCTTT
cdr3_aa: CSVGHRNTEAFF

d_call: TRBD1
clone_size: -
j_call: TRBJ1-1
v_call: TRBV7-9
cdr3_nt: TGTGCCAGCCACAGGGGCCCGAACACTGAAGCTTTCTTT
cdr3_aa: CASHRGPNTEAFF

d_call: -
clone_size: -
j_call: TRBJ2-7
v_call: TRBV29-1
cdr3_nt: TGCAGCGTTGAAGACAGACGCGGGTCCGCTGAGCAGTACTTC
cdr3_aa: CSVEDRRGSAEQYF

d_call: -
clone_size: -
j_call: TRBJ1-1
v_call: TRBV28
cdr3_nt: TGTGCCAGCAGTTTCCGGGGGTGGGGCACTGAAGCTTTCTTT
cdr3_aa: CASSFRGWGTEAFF

d_call: TRBD2
clone_size: once
j_call: TRBJ2-1
v_call: TRBV4-1
cdr3_nt: TGCGCCAGCAGCCAAGTTGTAGGCCTAGCGGCTATTAATGAGCAGTTCTTC
cdr3_aa: CASSQVVGLAAINEQFF

d_call: -
clone_size: -
j_call: TRBJ1-4
v_call: TRBV18
cdr3_nt: TGTGCCAGCTCACCTCAGGCGGGGGCCCGAATTAATGAAAAACTGTTTTTT
cdr3_aa: CASSPQAGARINEKLFF

d_call: -
clone_size: few
j_call: TRBJ2-7
v_call: TRBV7-9
cdr3_nt: TGTGCCAGCAGCTTAGCGCCGGACAGTACCTACGAGCAGTACTTC
cdr3_aa: CASSLAPDSTYEQYF

d_call: TRBD1
clone_size: -
j_call: TRBJ1-1
v_call: TRBV6-4
cdr3_nt: TGTGCCAGCAGAGACAGGGAGGGGAACACTGAAGCTTTCTTT
cdr3_aa: CASRDREGNTEAFF

d_call: -
clone_size: -
j_call: TRBJ2-7
v_call: TRBV6-5
cdr3_nt: TGTGCCAGCAGAGCCGTGGCGGGTAGGTACGAGCAGTACTTC
cdr3_aa: CASRAVAGRYEQYF

d_call: -
clone_size: -
j_call: TRBJ1-5
v_call: TRBV28
cdr3_nt: TGTGCCAGCAGTTTATATGCAGGGAAGGTAGGCAATCAGCCCCAGCATTTT
cdr3_aa: CASSLYAGKVGNQPQHF

d_call: -
clone_size: few
j_call: TRBJ2-1
v_call: TRBV29-1
cdr3_nt: TGCAGCGTTGTCGGGGGATCGACACATGAGCAGTTCTTC
cdr3_aa: CSVVGGSTHEQFF

d_call: -
clone_size: -
j_call: TRBJ2-2
v_call: TRBV7-2
cdr3_nt: TGTGCCAGCACCCTAAGGGGCACCGGGGAGCTGTTTTTT
cdr3_aa: CASTLRGTGELFF

d_call: TRBD1
clone_size: -
j_call: TRBJ2-3
v_call: TRBV15
cdr3_nt: TGTGCCACCAGCAGAGGACAGGGTGCAGATACGCAGTATTTT
cdr3_aa: CATSRGQGADTQYF